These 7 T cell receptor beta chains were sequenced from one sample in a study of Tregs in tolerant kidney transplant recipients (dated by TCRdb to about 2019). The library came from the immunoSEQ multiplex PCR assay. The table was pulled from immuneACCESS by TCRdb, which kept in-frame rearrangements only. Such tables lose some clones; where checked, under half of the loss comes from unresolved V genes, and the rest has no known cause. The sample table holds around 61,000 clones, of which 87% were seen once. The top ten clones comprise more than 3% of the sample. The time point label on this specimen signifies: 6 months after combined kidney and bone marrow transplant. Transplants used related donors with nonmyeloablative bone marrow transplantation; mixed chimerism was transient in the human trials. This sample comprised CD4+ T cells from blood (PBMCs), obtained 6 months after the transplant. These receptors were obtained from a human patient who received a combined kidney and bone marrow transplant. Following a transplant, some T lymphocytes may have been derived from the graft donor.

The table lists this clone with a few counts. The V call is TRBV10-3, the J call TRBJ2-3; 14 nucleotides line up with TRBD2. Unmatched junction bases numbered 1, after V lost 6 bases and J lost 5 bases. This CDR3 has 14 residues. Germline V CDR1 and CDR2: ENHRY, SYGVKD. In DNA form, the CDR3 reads TGTGCCATCAGGGGACTAGCGGGAGAAGATACGCAGTATTTT. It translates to CAIRGLAGEDTQYF.

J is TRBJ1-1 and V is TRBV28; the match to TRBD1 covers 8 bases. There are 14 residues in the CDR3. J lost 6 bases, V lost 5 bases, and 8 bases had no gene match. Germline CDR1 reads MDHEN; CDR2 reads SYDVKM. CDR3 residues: CASSALRTGPEAFF. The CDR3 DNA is TGTGCCAGCAGTGCCCTCCGGACAGGGCCTGAAGCTTTCTTT.

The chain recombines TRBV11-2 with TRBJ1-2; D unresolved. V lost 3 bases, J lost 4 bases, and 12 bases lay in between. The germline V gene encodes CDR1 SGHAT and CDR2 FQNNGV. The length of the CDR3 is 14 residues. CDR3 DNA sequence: TGTGCCAGCAGCTTCTACCGGGTCCCCTATGGCTACACCTTC. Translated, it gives CASSFYRVPYGYTF.

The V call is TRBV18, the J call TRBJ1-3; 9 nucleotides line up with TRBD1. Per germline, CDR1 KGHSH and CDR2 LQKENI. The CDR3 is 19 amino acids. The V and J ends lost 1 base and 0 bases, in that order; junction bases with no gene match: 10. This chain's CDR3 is CASSPLMADRGASGNTIYF. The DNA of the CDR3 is TGTGCCAGCTCACCACTGATGGCAGACAGGGGGGCCTCTGGAAACACCATATATTTT.

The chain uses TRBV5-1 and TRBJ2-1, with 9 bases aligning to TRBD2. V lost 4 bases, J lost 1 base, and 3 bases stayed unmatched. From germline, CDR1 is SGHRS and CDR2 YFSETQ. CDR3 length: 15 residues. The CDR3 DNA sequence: TGCGCCAGCAGCCGTAGCGGGAGTTCCTACAATGAGCAGTTCTTC. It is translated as CASSRSGSSYNEQFF.

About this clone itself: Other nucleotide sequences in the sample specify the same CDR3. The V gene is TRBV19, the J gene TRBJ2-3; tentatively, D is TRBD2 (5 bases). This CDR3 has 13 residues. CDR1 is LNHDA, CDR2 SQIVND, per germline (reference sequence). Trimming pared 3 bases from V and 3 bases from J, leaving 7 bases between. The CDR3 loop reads CASSMSGTDTQYF. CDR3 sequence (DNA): TGTGCCAGTAGTATGTCGGGGACAGATACGCAGTATTTT.

The CDR3 nucleotides are TGCGCCAGCAGCCAATTACAGGGGACCGGGGAGCTGTTTTTT. Its protein product is CASSQLQGTGELFF. V usage is TRBV4-1 and J usage is TRBJ2-2; TRBD1 matches 7 bases. The CDR3 sequence is 14 residues long. With 2 bases clipped from V and 5 bases from J, the junction kept 2 bases outside the gene matches. Germline loops: CDR1 MGHRA, CDR2 YSYEKL.